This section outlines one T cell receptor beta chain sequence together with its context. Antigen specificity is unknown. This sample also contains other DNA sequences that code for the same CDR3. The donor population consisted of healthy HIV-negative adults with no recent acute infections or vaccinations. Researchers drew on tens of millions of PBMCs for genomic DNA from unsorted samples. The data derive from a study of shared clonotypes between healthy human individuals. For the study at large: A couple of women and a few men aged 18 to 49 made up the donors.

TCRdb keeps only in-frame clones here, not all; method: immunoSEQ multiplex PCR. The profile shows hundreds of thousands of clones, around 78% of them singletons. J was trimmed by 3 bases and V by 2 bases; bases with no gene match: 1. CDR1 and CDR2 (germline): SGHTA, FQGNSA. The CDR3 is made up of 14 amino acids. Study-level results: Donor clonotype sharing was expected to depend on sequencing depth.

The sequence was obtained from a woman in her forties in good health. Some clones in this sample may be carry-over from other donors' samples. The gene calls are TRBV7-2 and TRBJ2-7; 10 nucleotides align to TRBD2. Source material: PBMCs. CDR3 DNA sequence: TGTGCCAGCAGCTTAAGGACTAGCGGCTACGAGCAGTACTTC. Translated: CASSLRTSGYEQYF.